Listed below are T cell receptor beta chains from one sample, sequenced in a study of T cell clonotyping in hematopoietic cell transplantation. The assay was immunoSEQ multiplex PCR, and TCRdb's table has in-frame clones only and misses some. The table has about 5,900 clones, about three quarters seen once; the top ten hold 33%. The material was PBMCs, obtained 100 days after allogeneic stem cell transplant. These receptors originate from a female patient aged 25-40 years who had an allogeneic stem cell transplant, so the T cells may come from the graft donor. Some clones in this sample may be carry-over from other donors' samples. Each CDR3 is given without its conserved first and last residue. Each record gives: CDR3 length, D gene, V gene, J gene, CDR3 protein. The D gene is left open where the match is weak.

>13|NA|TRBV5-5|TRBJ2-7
ASSLLGNGAVVQY
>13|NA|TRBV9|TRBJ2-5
ASSDSPDSGETQY
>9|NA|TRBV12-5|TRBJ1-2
ASGRGQLPL
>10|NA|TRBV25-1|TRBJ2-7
ASSEISYEQY
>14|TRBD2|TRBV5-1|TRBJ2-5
ASSRGLADHQETQY
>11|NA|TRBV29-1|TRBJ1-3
SVPDSSGNTIY
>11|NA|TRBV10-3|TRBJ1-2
AITGDSLYGYT
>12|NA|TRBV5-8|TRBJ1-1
ASSQAGGRDEAF
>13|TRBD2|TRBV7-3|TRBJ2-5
ASSFHGGVVETQY
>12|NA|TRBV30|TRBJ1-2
AWFRGLGLGGYT
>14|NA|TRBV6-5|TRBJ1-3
ASSYSYSSSGNTIY
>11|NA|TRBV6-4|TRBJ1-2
ASSPGGETGYT
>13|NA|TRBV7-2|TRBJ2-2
ASSFGPTNTGELF
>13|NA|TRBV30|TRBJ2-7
AWRAANWGSYEQY
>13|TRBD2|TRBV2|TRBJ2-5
ASQRQRGYQETQY
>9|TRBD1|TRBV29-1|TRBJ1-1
SVEGGGYRL
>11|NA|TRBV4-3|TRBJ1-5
ASSQTRNQPQH